The 3 T cell receptor beta chains given below trace back to one sample, sequenced in a study of vaccination and CD4 T cells after COVID-19. These receptors lack a known antigen. The treatment is: approximately 9-day PBMC culture with coronavirus spike peptide pools or control peptides (ViraFEST assay). An Oncomine TCR Beta short-read assay was used to sequence the DNA from cultured CD4+ T cells. From the PCR reads, TCRdb called clonotypes with MiXCR, one entry per CDR3 protein. Of more than 3,000 distinct CDR3 sequences listed, less than 55% are singletons. The specimen sequenced was CD4+ T cells from blood, cultured in vitro. Receptors originate from a human donor who had recovered from COVID-19.

The chain is built from TRBV19 and TRBJ2-3, with TRBD2 matching over 8 bases. Per germline, CDR1 LNHDA and CDR2 SQIVND (reference sequence). This CDR3 contains 14 residues. J was trimmed by 8 bases and V by 1 base; bases with no gene match: 5. The CDR3 region has the DNA TGTGCCAGTAGTATAGGGACTAGCCCAGTTACGCAGTATTTT. Protein sequence: CASSIGTSPVTQYF. The whole variable domain, remainder taken from reference TRBV19 and TRBJ2-3, is DGGITQSPKYLFRKEGQNVTLSCEQNLNHDAMYWYRQDPGQGLRLIYYSQIVNDFQKGDIAEGYSVSREKKESFPLTVTSAQKNPTAFYLCASSIGTSPVTQYFGPGTRLTVL.

This clonotype ranks as medium-sized. The rearrangement links TRBV7-2 to TRBJ2-2; D is uncertain. The CDR3 consists of 12 residues. The V gene's germline CDR1 is SGHTA and CDR2 FQGNSA. V was pared by 2 bases and J by 7 bases, with 5 bases between. The CDR3 DNA follows: TGTGCCAGCAGCTTAAATGGCGGGGAGCTGTTTTTT. Translation gives CASSLNGGELFF.

This clonotype was detected only a few times. This chain connects TRBV7-8 to TRBJ1-1; D remains ambiguous. This CDR3 comprises 14 residues. V lost 4 bases to trimming and J lost 2 bases, with 11 bases between them. Germline V gives CDR1 SGHVS, CDR2 FQNEAQ. The CDR3 loop reads CASSYRHPNTEAFF. The CDR3 DNA follows: TGTGCCAGCAGCTATAGGCATCCAAACACTGAAGCTTTCTTT.